This T cell receptor beta chain was found in a study of PD-1 blockade in classical Hodgkin lymphoma. Time point here: newly diagnosed, previously untreated cHL patient sample. Magnetic negative selection of thawed PBMCs was the method by which CD4+ T cells were purified. The study compared against PBMCs from newly diagnosed, untreated classical Hodgkin lymphoma. Method: immunoSEQ multiplex PCR; TCRdb's copy keeps in-frame clones and lacks some. The data hold about 35,000 clones, with around 88% observed a single time. Germline V CDR1 and CDR2: ENHRY, SYGVKD. The length of the CDR3 is 15 residues. V lost 5 bases to trimming and J lost 1 base; unmatched junction nucleotides: 6.

The sequencing sample was made of CD4+ T cells from blood. This receptor was taken from a human donor with classical Hodgkin lymphoma. This chain links TRBV10-3 with TRBJ2-7, with TRBD1 matching 9 bases. The CDR3 coding sequence is TGTGCCATCAGTCCCGGGGGGACAGGGTCCTACGAGCAGTACTTC. Amino acid sequence: CAISPGGTGSYEQYF.